This T cell receptor beta chain was sequenced during a study of beta chain features in type 1 diabetes. The germline V gene encodes CDR1 SGHVS and CDR2 FQNEAQ. The CDR3 is 14 amino acids. V trimming: 4 bases; J trimming: 8 bases; junction bases outside the gene matches: 8. Reverse transcription of all isolated RNA meant that expressed TCRB transcripts were sequenced. Profiling relied on immunoSEQ multiplex PCR, and the TCRdb table lists in-frame clones only, not all of them. The repertoire consists of more than 350,000 clones, with 11% occurring once and the leading ten covering about 0.042%. The TCR was taken from a woman between 18 and 29 years old in good health. This chain uses TRBV7-8 with TRBJ2-4; 7 nucleotides agree with TRBD2. The specimen was naive CD4+ T cells from blood. The CDR3, as DNA: TGTGCCAGCAGCTACCAGCGGGGAGGTTACATTCAGTACTTC. It is translated as CASSYQRGGYIQYF.